These 32 T cell receptor beta chains originate from one sample sequenced in a study of cytomegalovirus exposure and HLA in healthy donors. Generated by immunoSEQ multiplex PCR, the TCRdb table keeps only in-frame clones and is missing some. The data contain a few hundred thousand clones, roughly 90% of them singletons. Sequencing was done on a sample of PBMCs. The receptors here all came from a woman younger than 35 in good health and CMV-seronegative.

The chain employs TRBV2 and TRBJ2-1, with TRBD1 matching over 8 bases. The length of the CDR3 is 13 residues. Germline lookup yields CDR1 SNHLY and CDR2 FYNNEI. Trimming cost V 3 bases and J 9 bases; bases outside gene matches: 4. This CDR3 is CASSEGQVGEQFF. The CDR3 DNA follows: TGTGCCAGCAGTGAGGGACAGGTGGGTGAGCAGTTCTTC.

V and J are TRBV27 and TRBJ1-4; D possibly corresponds to TRBD1 (5 bases). Germline-derived CDR1 and CDR2 are MNHEY and SMNVEV (reference sequence). Between the trimmed V and J ends, which lost 4 bases and 4 bases, there was a span of 10 bases. This CDR3 is 14 amino acids long. CDR3: CASSSGQFNEKLFF. The CDR3 DNA is TGTGCCAGCAGTTCCGGACAATTTAATGAAAAACTGTTTTTT.

The V and J genes are TRBV7-2 and TRBJ1-5; possible D gene TRBD1, 5 bases. The CDR3 extends over 16 amino acids. Germline-derived CDR1 and CDR2 are SGHTA and FQGNSA. V shed 1 base and J shed 5 bases, with 15 bases lying between them. This CDR3 reads CASSLDGGIFDQPQHF. Here the CDR3 DNA reads TGTGCCAGCAGCTTAGACGGGGGGATCTTCGATCAGCCCCAGCATTTT.

The genes are TRBV28 and TRBJ2-1, with 10 positions matching TRBD2. After removal of 4 bases from V and 7 bases from J, the junction contained 7 bases not matched to a gene. The germline V gene has CDR1 MDHEN and CDR2 SYDVKM. This CDR3 contains 15 residues. The CDR3 protein is CASSSPAGGENEQFF. DNA for the CDR3: TGTGCCAGCAGTTCCCCAGCGGGAGGGGAGAATGAGCAGTTCTTC.

The chain links TRBV10-3 to TRBJ2-7; TRBD2 might be the D (5 bases). The CDR3 spans 15 residues. The germline V gene has CDR1 ENHRY and CDR2 SYGVKD. Trimming removed 4 bases from V and 2 bases from J, with 15 bases in between. The CDR3: CAISATGTRTYEQYF. The CDR3 region has the DNA TGTGCCATCAGTGCAACCGGCACTAGGACCTACGAGCAGTACTTC.

The chain employs TRBV4-3 and TRBJ2-1, with 9 bases identical to TRBD2. With 0 bases clipped from V and 1 base from J, the junction kept 4 bases outside the gene matches. Germline values: CDR1 LGHNA, CDR2 YSLEER. This CDR3 spans 17 amino acids. The CDR3 region has the DNA TGCGCCAGCAGCCAAGATCAGGGACTAGCATCCTACAATGAGCAGTTCTTC. Translated: CASSQDQGLASYNEQFF.

The chain links TRBV4-1 to TRBJ1-2; the match to TRBD1 covers 7 bases. Trimming removed 0 bases from V and 1 base from J; junction bases left unmatched: 8. Germline V gene lookup returns CDR1 MGHRA and CDR2 YSYEKL. The CDR3 consists of 17 residues. This CDR3 is CASSQDHSAGGNYGYTF. The CDR3 DNA is TGCGCCAGCAGCCAAGATCATTCCGCAGGGGGTAACTATGGCTACACCTTC.

The chain combines TRBV29-1 with TRBJ2-7; 10 bases are shared with TRBD1. This CDR3 region has 13 residues. The germline gives CDR1 SQVTM, CDR2 ANQGSEA. V shed 4 bases, J shed 5 bases, and the junction held 5 bases outside the gene matches. The CDR3 loop is CSVGDRGKNEQYF. CDR3 bases: TGCAGCGTTGGGGACAGGGGTAAAAACGAGCAGTACTTC.

This clone was seen only a few times. The V and J genes are TRBV6-5 and TRBJ2-7, with 11 bases identical to TRBD2. CDR1 and CDR2 from the germline V gene are MNHEY and SVGAGI. V lost 4 bases to trimming and J lost 2 bases; unmatched junction nucleotides: 7. The CDR3 length is 16 residues. This chain's CDR3 is CASSSPSGRSTYEQYF. CDR3 sequence (DNA): TGTGCCAGCAGTTCGCCTAGCGGGAGGTCTACCTACGAGCAGTACTTC.

V usage is TRBV6-1 and J usage is TRBJ2-3; D remains unclear. Germline CDR1 reads MNHNS; CDR2 reads SASEGT. V was cut by 1 base and J by 0 bases, with 8 bases left in between. The length of the CDR3 is 15 residues. CDR3 amino acids: CASSEESESTDTQYF. The CDR3 DNA reads as TGTGCCAGCAGTGAAGAGAGCGAAAGCACAGATACGCAGTATTTT.

V gene TRBV28 combines with J gene TRBJ2-7, with D maybe TRBD1 (6 bases). V lost 9 bases and J 3 bases, leaving 15 bases between the germline ends. Germline CDR1 is MDHEN and CDR2 is SYDVKM. The CDR3 runs to 13 residues. The CDR3 loop reads CASEQGVFYEQYF. DNA for the CDR3: TGTGCCAGTGAACAGGGAGTATTCTACGAGCAGTACTTC. Full variable domain (rest looked up from reference TRBV28 and TRBJ2-7): DVKVTQSSRYLVKRTGEKVFLECVQDMDHENMFWYRQDPGLGLRLIYFSYDVKMKEKGDIPEGYSVSREKKERFSLILESASTNQTSMYLCASEQGVFYEQYFGPGTRLTVT.

V is TRBV7-9 and J is TRBJ2-7; TRBD2 matches 7 bases. The CDR3 contains 16 residues. Per germline, CDR1 SEHNR and CDR2 FQNEAQ (reference sequence). V lost 4 bases and J lost 0; bases outside the gene matches: 9. This chain's CDR3 is CASSSPRGRDSYEQYF. DNA for the CDR3: TGTGCCAGCAGCTCCCCTCGCGGGAGAGACTCCTACGAGCAGTACTTC. Based on the CDR3 plus reference TRBV7-9 and TRBJ2-7, the full variable domain is DTGVSQNPRHKITKRGQNVTFRCDPISEHNRLYWYRQTLGQGPEFLTYFQNEAQLEKSRLLSDRFSAERPKGSFSTLEIQRTEQGDSAMYLCASSSPRGRDSYEQYFGPGTRLTVT.

This chain joins TRBV7-3 and TRBJ1-1, with 8 bases that match TRBD1. Germline trimming cut 6 bases from V and 4 bases from J; bases unmatched to any gene: 4. Germline loops: CDR1 SGHTA, CDR2 FQGTGA. This CDR3 has 13 residues. The CDR3 loop is CASSSDRGTEAFF. Here the CDR3 DNA reads TGTGCCAGCAGTTCAGACAGGGGCACTGAAGCTTTCTTT. The full variable domain, its missing parts supplied by reference TRBV7-3 and TRBJ1-1, is GAGVSQTPSNKVTEKGKYVELRCDPISGHTALYWYRQSLGQGPEFLIYFQGTGAADDSGLPNDRFFAVRPEGSVSTLKIQRTERGDSAVYLCASSSDRGTEAFFGQGTRLTVV.

The gene calls are TRBV7-7 and TRBJ2-3, with D possibly being TRBD2 (5 bases). The CDR3 contains 14 residues. Trimming pared 1 base from V and 6 bases from J, leaving 11 bases between. Per the germline V gene, CDR1 is SSHAT and CDR2 is FNYEAQ (reference sequence). The chain's CDR3 is CASSLDEGWDTQYF. As DNA, the CDR3 is TGTGCCAGCAGCTTAGACGAGGGATGGGATACGCAGTATTTT.

This clone was observed a few times. This chain uses TRBV5-1 with TRBJ2-7; 8 nucleotides line up with TRBD2. The trim removed 6 bases at V and 1 base at J, leaving 6 bases unmatched. CDR1 and CDR2 (germline): SGHRS, YFSETQ. CDR3 length: 14 residues. CDR3 amino acids: CASNGLAGSYEQYF. The CDR3 DNA sequence: TGCGCCAGCAACGGACTAGCCGGGTCCTACGAGCAGTACTTC.

The CDR3: CASSQGRGAYYEQYF. CDR3 bases: TGCGCCAGCAGCCAAGGTCGGGGAGCCTACTACGAGCAGTACTTC. The rearrangement uses TRBV4-3 and TRBJ2-7, with D possibly matching TRBD2 (5 bases). This CDR3 region has 15 residues. Germline loops: CDR1 LGHNA, CDR2 YSLEER. The V gene lost 1 base and the J gene lost 3 bases, with 13 bases spanning the gap.

This clone was counted a few times. The V gene is TRBV6-5, the J gene TRBJ1-2; D might be TRBD1 (5 bases). The V end lost 6 bases, the J end lost 0 bases, and 14 bases lay between the germline ends. Germline V gives CDR1 MNHEY, CDR2 SVGAGI. CDR3 length: 15 residues. CDR3 amino acids: CASRKREGTNYGYTF. CDR3 nucleotides: TGTGCCAGCAGAAAGAGGGAGGGGACTAACTATGGCTACACCTTC.

The chain is built from TRBV19 and TRBJ2-5; TRBD1 agrees at 9 bases. Germline loops: CDR1 LNHDA, CDR2 SQIVND (reference sequence). Germline trimming cut 0 bases from V and 2 bases from J; bases unmatched to any gene: 10. The CDR3 length is 18 residues. The CDR3 region has the DNA TGTGCCAGTAGTATAGAAGGGCCCAGCGGGACAGGGCAAGAGACCCAGTACTTC. Translating it yields CASSIEGPSGTGQETQYF.

The chain links TRBV4-1 to TRBJ2-3; D remains unclear. The length of the CDR3 is 15 residues. Germline CDR1 reads MGHRA; CDR2 reads YSYEKL. The ends were cut back, 0 bases at V and 5 bases at J, with 12 bases in the middle. This chain's CDR3 is CASSQESASGDTQYF. CDR3 sequence (DNA): TGCGCCAGCAGCCAAGAAAGTGCTTCGGGAGATACGCAGTATTTT.

The rearrangement uses TRBV7-2 and TRBJ2-7; 13 bases agree with TRBD2. The CDR3 contains 16 residues. Germline V CDR1 and CDR2: SGHTA, FQGNSA. V gave up 5 bases and J gave up 6 bases; unmatched junction bases: 10. The CDR3 reads CASSPGTSGIVGEQYF. As DNA, the CDR3 is TGTGCCAGCAGCCCTGGGACTAGCGGGATAGTTGGCGAGCAGTACTTC.

The genes are TRBV7-9 and TRBJ2-1, with a tentative D call TRBD2 (6 bases). Germline loops: CDR1 SEHNR, CDR2 FQNEAQ (reference sequence). Trimming shortened V by 0 bases and J by 2 bases, and 14 bases separated the two germline ends. The CDR3 consists of 17 residues. The CDR3 reads CASSLAGFSGTYNEQFF. The CDR3 DNA sequence: TGTGCCAGCAGCTTAGCCGGGTTTAGCGGCACCTACAATGAGCAGTTCTTC.

The V call is TRBV5-1, the J call TRBJ2-7; TRBD2 matches 12 bases. V was pared by 1 base and J by 5 bases, with 10 bases of the junction left unmatched. CDR3 size: 17 residues. The V gene's germline CDR1 is SGHRS and CDR2 YFSETQ. This chain's CDR3 is CASSLLASGRAPNEQYF. The CDR3 DNA is TGCGCCAGCAGCTTGTTGGCTAGCGGGAGGGCCCCCAACGAGCAGTACTTC. Full variable domain (outside the CDR3, taken from reference TRBV5-1 and TRBJ2-7): KAGVTQTPRYLIKTRGQQVTLSCSPISGHRSVSWYQQTPGQGLQFLFEYFSETQRNKGNFPGRFSGRQFSNSRSEMNVSTLELGDSALYLCASSLLASGRAPNEQYFGPGTRLTVT.

The chain combines TRBV6-1 with TRBJ1-2, with TRBD1 matching over 10 bases. V gave up 3 bases and J gave up 2 bases; unmatched junction bases: 3. In germline, CDR1 is MNHNS, CDR2 SASEGT. The CDR3 runs 15 residues. The CDR3 bases are TGTGCCAGCAGTGACCGGGACAGGGGAAACTATGGCTACACCTTC. Protein product: CASSDRDRGNYGYTF.

This chain connects TRBV29-1 to TRBJ2-1; 9 bases fit TRBD1. This CDR3 has 13 residues. Germline assignment: CDR1 SQVTM and CDR2 ANQGSEA. Trimming cost V 4 bases and J 8 bases; bases outside gene matches: 6. In nucleotides, the CDR3 is TGCAGCGTTGCCGGGACAGGGATGGATGAGCAGTTCTTC. It encodes CSVAGTGMDEQFF.

This rearrangement joins TRBV5-4 to TRBJ1-5; 8 bases are a match to TRBD1. Trimming at V came to 1 base and at J to 5 bases, leaving 5 bases not matched to a gene. Germline V lookup: CDR1 SGHNT, CDR2 YYREEE (reference sequence). The CDR3 runs to 15 residues. The CDR3 sequence is CASSLNGQGDQPQHF. CDR3 DNA: TGTGCCAGCAGCTTGAACGGACAGGGCGATCAGCCCCAGCATTTT.

This clone has only one observation. The chain links TRBV7-3 to TRBJ2-2; 8 bases match TRBD1. J lost 5 bases, V lost 2 bases, and 7 bases had no gene match. CDR3 length equals 16 residues. Looked up from germline, CDR1 is SGHTA and CDR2 is FQGTGA. Here the CDR3 DNA reads TGTGCCAGCAGCTTACAGGGACAGGACCGAACCGGGGAGCTGTTTTTT. Its translation is CASSLQGQDRTGELFF.

This chain joins TRBV25-1 and TRBJ2-3; TRBD2 agrees at 13 bases. This CDR3 spans 18 amino acids. Germline CDR1 reads MGHDK; CDR2 reads SYGVNS. V trimming: 1 base; J trimming: 1 base; junction bases outside the gene matches: 5. The CDR3 DNA reads TGTGCCAGCAGTGAATTTCGACTAGCGGGAGGCCGCACAGATACGCAGTATTTT. This sequence encodes CASSEFRLAGGRTDTQYF.

This clone was detected once. V usage is TRBV7-2 and J usage is TRBJ1-5; D not resolved. Germline loops: CDR1 SGHTA, CDR2 FQGNSA. V was clipped by 0 bases and J by 5 bases, with 5 bases between them. The CDR3 sequence is 13 residues long. The CDR3 coding sequence is TGTGCCAGCAGCTTAGCCCAGGATCAGCCCCAGCATTTT. It encodes CASSLAQDQPQHF. The full variable domain, its missing parts supplied by reference TRBV7-2 and TRBJ1-5, is GAGVSQSPSNKVTEKGKDVELRCDPISGHTALYWYRQSLGQGLEFLIYFQGNSAPDKSGLPSDRFSAERTGGSVSTLTIQRTQQEDSAVYLCASSLAQDQPQHFGDGTRLSIL.

The V gene is TRBV5-1, the J gene TRBJ2-2; 8 bases line up with TRBD1. CDR1 SGHRS and CDR2 YFSETQ come from the germline V gene. CDR3 size: 17 residues. V shed 4 bases and J 4 bases; nucleotides not matched to a gene: 12. As DNA, the CDR3 is TGCGCCAGCAGCCTCACACTCCAGGGGGCAATCACCGGGGAGCTGTTTTTT. This codes for CASSLTLQGAITGELFF.

The chain couples TRBV4-3 to TRBJ1-5; D may be TRBD1 (6 bases). The CDR3 runs 17 residues. CDR1 and CDR2 (germline): LGHNA, YSLEER. Trimming removed 1 base from V and 4 bases from J, with 17 bases in between. The CDR3 sequence is CASSQGVQGPSNQPQHF. The CDR3 bases are TGCGCCAGCAGCCAAGGGGTACAGGGTCCGTCTAATCAGCCCCAGCATTTT.

V gene TRBV27 combines with J gene TRBJ1-1; 8 bases are a match to TRBD1. Unmatched junction bases numbered 2, after V lost 7 bases and J lost 1 base. The germline CDR1 and CDR2 sequences are MNHEY and SMNVEV (reference sequence). This CDR3 contains 13 residues. Written as DNA, the CDR3 is TGTGCCAGCATGGGGACAGGGAACACTGAAGCTTTCTTT. Amino acid sequence: CASMGTGNTEAFF.

The V and J genes are TRBV15 and TRBJ1-2; the D gene is possibly TRBD1 (5 bases). The CDR3 covers 14 residues. Trimming pared 0 bases from V and 8 bases from J, leaving 13 bases between. Germline-derived CDR1 and CDR2 are LNHNV and YYDKDF (reference sequence). The CDR3 nucleotides read TGTGCCACCAGCAGAGAAGGAGGGACGTGGGGCTACACCTTC. This codes for CATSREGGTWGYTF.